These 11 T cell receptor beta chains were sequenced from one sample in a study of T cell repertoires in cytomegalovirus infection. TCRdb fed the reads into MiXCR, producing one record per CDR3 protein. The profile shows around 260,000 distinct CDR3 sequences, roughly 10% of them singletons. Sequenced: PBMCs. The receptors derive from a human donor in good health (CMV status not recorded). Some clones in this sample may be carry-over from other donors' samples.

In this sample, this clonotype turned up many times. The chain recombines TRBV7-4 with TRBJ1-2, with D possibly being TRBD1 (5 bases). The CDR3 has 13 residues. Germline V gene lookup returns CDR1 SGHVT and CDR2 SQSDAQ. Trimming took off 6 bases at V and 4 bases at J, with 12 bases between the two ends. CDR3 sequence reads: CASSTGAFYGYTF. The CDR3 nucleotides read TGTGCCAGCAGTACCGGGGCTTTCTATGGCTACACCTTC. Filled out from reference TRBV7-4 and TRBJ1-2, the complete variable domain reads GAGVSQSPRYKVAKRGRDVALRCDSISGHVTLYWYRQTLGQGSEVLTYSQSDAQRDKSGRPSGRFSAERPERSVSTLKIQRTEQGDSAVYLCASSTGAFYGYTFGSGTRLTVV.

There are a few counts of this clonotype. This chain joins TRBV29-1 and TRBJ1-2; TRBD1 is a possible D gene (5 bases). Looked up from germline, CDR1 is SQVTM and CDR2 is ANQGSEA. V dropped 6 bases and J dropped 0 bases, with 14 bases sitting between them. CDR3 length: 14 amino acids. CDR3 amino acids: CSVPRDGTNYGYTF. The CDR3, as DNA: TGCAGCGTCCCTCGGGACGGGACTAACTATGGCTACACCTTC.

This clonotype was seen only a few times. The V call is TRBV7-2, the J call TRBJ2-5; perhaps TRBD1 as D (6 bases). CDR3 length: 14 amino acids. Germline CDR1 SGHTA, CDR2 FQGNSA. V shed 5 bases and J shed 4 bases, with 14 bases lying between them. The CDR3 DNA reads TGTGCCAGCAGCCCCCTGGCCAGGGGAGAGACCCAGTACTTC. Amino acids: CASSPLARGETQYF. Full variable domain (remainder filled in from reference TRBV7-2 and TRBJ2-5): GAGVSQSPSNKVTEKGKDVELRCDPISGHTALYWYRQSLGQGLEFLIYFQGNSAPDKSGLPSDRFSAERTGGSVSTLTIQRTQQEDSAVYLCASSPLARGETQYFGPGTRLLVL.

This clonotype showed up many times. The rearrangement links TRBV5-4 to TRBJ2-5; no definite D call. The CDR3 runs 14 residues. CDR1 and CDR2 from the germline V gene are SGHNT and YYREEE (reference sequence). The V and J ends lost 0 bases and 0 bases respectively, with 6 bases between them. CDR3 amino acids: CASSLAADQETQYF. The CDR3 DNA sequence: TGTGCCAGCAGCTTGGCTGCGGACCAAGAGACCCAGTACTTC.

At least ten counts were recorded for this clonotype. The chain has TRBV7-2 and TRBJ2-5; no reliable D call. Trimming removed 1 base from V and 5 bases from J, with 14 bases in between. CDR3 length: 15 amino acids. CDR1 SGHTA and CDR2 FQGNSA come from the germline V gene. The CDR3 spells CASSLVTTAAETQYF. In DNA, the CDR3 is TGTGCCAGCAGCTTAGTTACGACGGCGGCGGAGACCCAGTACTTC.

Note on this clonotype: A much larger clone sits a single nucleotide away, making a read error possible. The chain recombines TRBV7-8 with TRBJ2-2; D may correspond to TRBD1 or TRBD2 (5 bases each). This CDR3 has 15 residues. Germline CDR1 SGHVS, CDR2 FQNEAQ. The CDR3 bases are TGTGCCAGCAGCTTACGCGTCGTGGACACCGGGGATCTGTTTTTT. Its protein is CASSLRVVDTGDLFF.

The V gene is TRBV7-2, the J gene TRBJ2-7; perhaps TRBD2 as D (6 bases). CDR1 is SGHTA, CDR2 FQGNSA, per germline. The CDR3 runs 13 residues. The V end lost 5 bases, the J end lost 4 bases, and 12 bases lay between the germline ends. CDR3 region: CASSPPGGYEQYF. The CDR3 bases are TGTGCCAGCAGCCCCCCCGGGGGTTACGAGCAGTACTTC. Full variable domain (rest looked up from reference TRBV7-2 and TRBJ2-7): GAGVSQSPSNKVTEKGKDVELRCDPISGHTALYWYRQSLGQGLEFLIYFQGNSAPDKSGLPSDRFSAERTGGSVSTLTIQRTQQEDSAVYLCASSPPGGYEQYFGPGTRLTVT.

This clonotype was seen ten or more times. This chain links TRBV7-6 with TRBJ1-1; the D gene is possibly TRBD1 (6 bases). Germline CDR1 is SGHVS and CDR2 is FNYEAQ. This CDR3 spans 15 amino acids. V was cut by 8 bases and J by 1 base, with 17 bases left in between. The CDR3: CASAGIAGANTEAFF. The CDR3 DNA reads TGTGCCAGCGCAGGGATCGCGGGGGCGAACACTGAAGCTTTCTTT.

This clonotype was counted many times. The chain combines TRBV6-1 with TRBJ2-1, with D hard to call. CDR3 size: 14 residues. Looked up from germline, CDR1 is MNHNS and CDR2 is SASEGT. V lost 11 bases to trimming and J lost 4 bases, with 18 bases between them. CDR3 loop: CASNSVTGYNEQFF. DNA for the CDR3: TGTGCCTCCAATTCCGTTACGGGTTACAATGAGCAGTTCTTC.

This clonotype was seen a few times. The CDR3 DNA follows: TGTGCCAGCAGTACCGAGGGACAGGGGGCCTACGAGCAGTACTTC. Residues: CASSTEGQGAYEQYF. V and J are TRBV12-3 or TRBV12-4 and TRBJ2-7; 11 bases line up with TRBD1. CDR3 size: 15 residues. V dropped 5 bases and J dropped 2; count of bases not matched to a gene: 5.

This chain's CDR3 is CAISSRQNTEAFF. For the CDR3, the DNA is TGTGCCATCAGCTCCCGACAGAACACTGAAGCTTTCTTT. V gene TRBV10-3 combines with J gene TRBJ1-1; D remains unclear. V gave up 6 bases and J gave up 1 base, with 9 bases separating them. This CDR3 contains 13 residues. Germline V gene sequence: CDR1 ENHRY, CDR2 SYGVKD.